This entry concerns a single T cell receptor (beta chain). What it recognizes is unknown. Since all of the isolated RNA was reverse transcribed, expressed TCRB transcripts were what got sequenced. Here immunoSEQ multiplex PCR was the method, and the copy in TCRdb shows in-frame clones only, minus some. The table lists about 660,000 clones, around 15% of them singletons. This record belongs to a study of beta chain features in type 1 diabetes. CDR3 length: 12 residues. Germline values: CDR1 SQVTM, CDR2 ANQGSEA. The V end lost 3 bases, the J end lost 2 bases, and 7 bases lay between the germline ends. Study-level results: Shortening that was moderate but significant affected the TCRB CDR3s of Type 1 diabetes patients in all four CD4+ subsets.

Purities over 95% were achieved in all sorted populations. Sequencing used naive CD4+ T cells from blood. The sequence was collected from a man aged 18-30 years with type 1 diabetes. The gene calls are TRBV29-1 and TRBJ1-2; D is unclear. The CDR3 region has the DNA TGCAGCGTTGACGGGCAGAACTATGGCTACACCTTC. Amino acid sequence: CSVDGQNYGYTF.